The following is a T cell receptor (beta chain) sequence with its context. Its antigen is as yet unknown. This entry comes from a study of cytomegalovirus exposure and HLA in healthy donors. Study outcomes and limitations: By a later analysis, the bulk of CMV-associated TCR beta chains appeared HLA-restricted. Among donors in an Asian-associated ancestry cluster, a later analysis reportedly found fewer N-insertions than the approximately 700-donor mean.

Trimming took 3 bases from V and 6 from J, leaving 9 bases between them. This CDR3 has 13 residues. The V gene's germline CDR1 is SGHAT and CDR2 FQNNGV. It was with 60 Vbeta and 13 Jbeta primers that the PCR ran. Profiled with immunoSEQ multiplex PCR; TCRdb holds only in-frame clones, not every one. The profile shows roughly 200,000 clones, approximately 79% of them singletons. The sequence was collected from a woman in her 30s in good health and CMV-seropositive. The sequenced material came from PBMCs. The chain links TRBV11-2 to TRBJ1-5; maybe TRBD1 (6 bases). Here the CDR3 reads CASSFQGTQPQHF. The CDR3 coding sequence is TGTGCCAGCAGCTTCCAGGGGACTCAGCCCCAGCATTTT.